These T cell receptor beta chains were read from a single sample in a study of T cell repertoires in cytomegalovirus infection. TCRdb fed the reads into MiXCR, producing one record per CDR3 protein. The table records about 83,000 distinct CDR3 sequences, 25% to 30% of them present only once. No antigens are known for them. Source: CD8+ T cells from cultured PBMCs, taken from culture after CMV antigen stimulation. Source of these receptors: a human donor in good health (CMV status not recorded). Some clones in this sample may be carry-over from other donors' samples. Each CDR3 is given with its conserved first and last residue. A D gene is named only where the DNA matches it firmly. A clone size is listed for some rows: how often the clone was seen (once, few, many), or a class if it is expanded.

clone_size: many
v_call: TRBV11-2
j_call: TRBJ1-1
d_call: .
cdr3_length: 15
cdr3_aa: CASSIRTGGNTEAFF
cdr3_nt: TGTGCCAGCAGCATCAGGACTGGGGGGAACACTGAAGCTTTCTTT

clone_size: medium-sized
v_call: TRBV12-3/TRBV12-4
j_call: TRBJ2-1
d_call: TRBD1
cdr3_length: 16
cdr3_aa: CASSPPDRATHNEQFF
cdr3_nt: TGTGCCAGCAGCCCCCCCGACAGGGCAACCCACAATGAGCAGTTCTTC

clone_size: .
v_call: TRBV11-1
j_call: TRBJ2-1
d_call: TRBD2
cdr3_length: 15
cdr3_aa: CASSLRRGGDNEQFF
cdr3_nt: TGTGCCAGCAGCTTAAGGCGGGGGGGCGACAATGAGCAGTTCTTC

clone_size: .
v_call: TRBV2
j_call: TRBJ1-6
d_call: .
cdr3_length: 14
cdr3_aa: CASSDDRRNSPLHF
cdr3_nt: TGTGCCAGCAGTGATGACAGGAGGAATTCACCCCTCCACTTT

clone_size: many
v_call: TRBV7-6
j_call: TRBJ1-1
d_call: TRBD1
cdr3_length: 11
cdr3_aa: CGGDRNTEAFF
cdr3_nt: TGCGGCGGGGACAGGAACACTGAAGCTTTCTTT

clone_size: .
v_call: TRBV11-1
j_call: TRBJ1-1
d_call: .
cdr3_length: 15
cdr3_aa: CASSPHSTSGTEAFF
cdr3_nt: TGTGCCAGCAGCCCCCACAGTACCAGTGGCACTGAAGCTTTCTTT

clone_size: few
v_call: TRBV7-9
j_call: TRBJ2-7
d_call: .
cdr3_length: 15
cdr3_aa: CASSLFAPGANEQYF
cdr3_nt: TGTGCCAGCAGCCTATTTGCCCCGGGGGCCAACGAGCAGTACTTC

clone_size: few
v_call: TRBV7-2
j_call: TRBJ1-1
d_call: .
cdr3_length: 15
cdr3_aa: CASSLGWGADPEAFF
cdr3_nt: TGTGCCAGCAGCTTAGGTTGGGGGGCAGACCCTGAAGCTTTCTTT

clone_size: .
v_call: TRBV7-8
j_call: TRBJ1-1
d_call: .
cdr3_length: 12
cdr3_aa: CASRKGLSEAFF
cdr3_nt: TGTGCCAGCAGAAAGGGCTTGAGTGAAGCTTTCTTT

clone_size: few
v_call: TRBV5-1
j_call: TRBJ2-7
d_call: TRBD1
cdr3_length: 15
cdr3_aa: CASSLQGAPMDEQYF
cdr3_nt: TGCGCCAGCAGCTTACAGGGGGCCCCGATGGACGAGCAGTACTTC

clone_size: .
v_call: TRBV28
j_call: TRBJ2-5
d_call: TRBD2
cdr3_length: 14
cdr3_aa: CASSSFGGGETQYF
cdr3_nt: TGTGCCAGCAGCTCCTTCGGGGGAGGGGAGACCCAGTACTTC

clone_size: .
v_call: TRBV15
j_call: TRBJ2-5
d_call: .
cdr3_length: 15
cdr3_aa: CATSVAGDIQETQYF
cdr3_nt: TGTGCCACCAGCGTGGCAGGGGACATCCAAGAGACCCAGTACTTC

clone_size: few
v_call: TRBV27
j_call: TRBJ1-2
d_call: TRBD1
cdr3_length: 14
cdr3_aa: CASSQGQPYYGYTF
cdr3_nt: TGTGCCAGCAGCCAGGGACAGCCGTACTATGGCTACACCTTC

clone_size: many
v_call: TRBV7-9
j_call: TRBJ2-3
d_call: TRBD2
cdr3_length: 18
cdr3_aa: CATFPGLAGAGSTDTQYF
cdr3_nt: TGTGCCACCTTTCCGGGACTAGCGGGAGCGGGCAGCACAGATACGCAGTATTTT

clone_size: .
v_call: TRBV7-8
j_call: TRBJ2-1
d_call: .
cdr3_length: 17
cdr3_aa: CASSPWGTSSSYNEQFF
cdr3_nt: TGTGCCAGCAGCCCTTGGGGGACTTCCAGCTCCTACAATGAGCAGTTCTTC

clone_size: few
v_call: TRBV3-1
j_call: TRBJ2-3
d_call: .
cdr3_length: 15
cdr3_aa: CASSQDLSRVGTQYF
cdr3_nt: TGTGCCAGCAGCCAAGATCTTAGTAGGGTCGGCACGCAGTATTTT

clone_size: .
v_call: TRBV27
j_call: TRBJ2-1
d_call: TRBD2
cdr3_length: 15
cdr3_aa: CASSIAGSSYNEQFF
cdr3_nt: TGTGCCAGCAGCATAGCGGGGTCAAGTTACAATGAGCAGTTCTTC

clone_size: once
v_call: TRBV6-8
j_call: TRBJ1-5
d_call: .
cdr3_length: 14
cdr3_aa: CASSTPDNNQPQHF
cdr3_nt: TGTGCCAGCAGTACCCCGGACAACAATCAGCCCCAGCATTTT

clone_size: .
v_call: TRBV20-1
j_call: TRBJ2-7
d_call: .
cdr3_length: 14
cdr3_aa: CSATEQGEDSEQYF
cdr3_nt: TGCAGTGCTACAGAACAGGGAGAGGATTCCGAGCAGTACTTC

clone_size: .
v_call: TRBV6-5
j_call: TRBJ2-3
d_call: TRBD2
cdr3_length: 16
cdr3_aa: CASSLGTSARTDTQYF
cdr3_nt: TGTGCCAGCAGCCTCGGGACTAGCGCCCGCACAGATACGCAGTATTTT

clone_size: .
v_call: TRBV7-9
j_call: TRBJ1-1
d_call: .
cdr3_length: 15
cdr3_aa: CASLPQAPADTEAFF
cdr3_nt: TGTGCCAGCTTACCCCAGGCGCCGGCCGACACTGAAGCTTTCTTT

clone_size: few
v_call: TRBV27
j_call: TRBJ1-1
d_call: .
cdr3_length: 14
cdr3_aa: CASRWTGGDTEAFF
cdr3_nt: TGTGCCAGCAGATGGACTGGAGGGGACACTGAAGCTTTCTTT

clone_size: few
v_call: TRBV27
j_call: TRBJ2-7
d_call: .
cdr3_length: 15
cdr3_aa: CASSPNWDQGYEQYF
cdr3_nt: TGTGCCAGCAGTCCAAACTGGGATCAGGGCTACGAGCAGTACTTC

clone_size: few
v_call: TRBV6-5
j_call: TRBJ2-7
d_call: TRBD1
cdr3_length: 15
cdr3_aa: CASSGTGGDPYEQYF
cdr3_nt: TGTGCCAGCAGTGGTACAGGGGGCGACCCCTACGAGCAGTACTTC

clone_size: .
v_call: TRBV15
j_call: TRBJ1-6
d_call: .
cdr3_length: 12
cdr3_aa: CATSSHLSPLHF
cdr3_nt: TGTGCCACCAGCAGTCATCTTTCACCCCTCCACTTT

clone_size: .
v_call: TRBV20-1
j_call: TRBJ2-3
d_call: TRBD2
cdr3_length: 20
cdr3_aa: CSADRITGTSGADSTDTQYF
cdr3_nt: TGCAGTGCTGATAGAATAACCGGGACTAGCGGGGCGGATAGCACAGATACGCAGTATTTT

clone_size: many
v_call: TRBV7-6
j_call: TRBJ2-5
d_call: .
cdr3_length: 14
cdr3_aa: CASSLAPGGETQYF
cdr3_nt: TGTGCCAGCAGCTTAGCCCCGGGGGGCGAGACCCAGTACTTC

clone_size: .
v_call: TRBV7-6
j_call: TRBJ1-4
d_call: TRBD1
cdr3_length: 17
cdr3_aa: CASSSRDRGLTNEKLFF
cdr3_nt: TGTGCCAGCAGCTCCCGGGACAGGGGGCTAACTAATGAAAAACTGTTTTTT

clone_size: .
v_call: TRBV10-2
j_call: TRBJ2-3
d_call: TRBD2
cdr3_length: 15
cdr3_aa: CASSELAASTDTQYF
cdr3_nt: TGCGCCAGCAGCGAACTAGCGGCTAGCACAGATACGCAGTATTTT

clone_size: .
v_call: TRBV6-2/TRBV6-3
j_call: TRBJ1-1
d_call: .
cdr3_length: 13
cdr3_aa: CASGVGAATEAFF
cdr3_nt: TGTGCCAGCGGTGTAGGGGCGGCCACTGAAGCTTTCTTT

clone_size: .
v_call: TRBV19
j_call: TRBJ1-5
d_call: .
cdr3_length: 16
cdr3_aa: CASTKRYDTGNQPQHF
cdr3_nt: TGTGCCAGTACGAAAAGATATGACACCGGGAATCAGCCCCAGCATTTT

clone_size: many
v_call: TRBV29-1
j_call: TRBJ2-1
d_call: .
cdr3_length: 12
cdr3_aa: CSASDGHNEQFF
cdr3_nt: TGCAGCGCCAGCGACGGACACAATGAGCAGTTCTTC

clone_size: .
v_call: TRBV4-1
j_call: TRBJ1-3
d_call: .
cdr3_length: 15
cdr3_aa: CASTMEERSGNTIYF
cdr3_nt: TGCGCCAGCACCATGGAGGAAAGGTCTGGAAACACCATATATTTT

clone_size: few
v_call: TRBV12-3/TRBV12-4
j_call: TRBJ2-5
d_call: .
cdr3_length: 14
cdr3_aa: CASSFFQVEETQYF
cdr3_nt: TGTGCCAGCAGTTTTTTTCAGGTAGAAGAGACCCAGTACTTC

clone_size: .
v_call: TRBV19
j_call: TRBJ2-2
d_call: .
cdr3_length: 14
cdr3_aa: CASSIAENTGELFF
cdr3_nt: TGTGCCAGTAGTATCGCTGAGAACACCGGGGAGCTGTTTTTT

clone_size: .
v_call: TRBV6-1
j_call: TRBJ2-5
d_call: .
cdr3_length: 13
cdr3_aa: CASGPRRRQTQYF
cdr3_nt: TGTGCCAGCGGGCCACGGAGGAGGCAGACCCAGTACTTC

clone_size: once
v_call: TRBV2
j_call: TRBJ1-4
d_call: .
cdr3_length: 14
cdr3_aa: CASSDGRVNEKLFF
cdr3_nt: TGTGCCAGCAGTGACGGAAGAGTTAATGAAAAACTGTTTTTT

clone_size: few
v_call: TRBV7-9
j_call: TRBJ2-1
d_call: .
cdr3_length: 15
cdr3_aa: CASSLSRDTHNEQFF
cdr3_nt: TGTGCCAGCAGCTTGTCCCGGGACACGCACAATGAGCAGTTCTTC

clone_size: .
v_call: TRBV9
j_call: TRBJ2-5
d_call: TRBD1
cdr3_length: 15
cdr3_aa: CASSSIGTVQETQYF
cdr3_nt: TGTGCCAGCAGCTCCATAGGGACAGTTCAAGAGACCCAGTACTTC

clone_size: many
v_call: TRBV5-6
j_call: TRBJ1-5
d_call: .
cdr3_length: 13
cdr3_aa: CASSYSGSQPQHF
cdr3_nt: TGTGCCAGCAGCTATTCAGGGAGTCAGCCCCAGCATTTT